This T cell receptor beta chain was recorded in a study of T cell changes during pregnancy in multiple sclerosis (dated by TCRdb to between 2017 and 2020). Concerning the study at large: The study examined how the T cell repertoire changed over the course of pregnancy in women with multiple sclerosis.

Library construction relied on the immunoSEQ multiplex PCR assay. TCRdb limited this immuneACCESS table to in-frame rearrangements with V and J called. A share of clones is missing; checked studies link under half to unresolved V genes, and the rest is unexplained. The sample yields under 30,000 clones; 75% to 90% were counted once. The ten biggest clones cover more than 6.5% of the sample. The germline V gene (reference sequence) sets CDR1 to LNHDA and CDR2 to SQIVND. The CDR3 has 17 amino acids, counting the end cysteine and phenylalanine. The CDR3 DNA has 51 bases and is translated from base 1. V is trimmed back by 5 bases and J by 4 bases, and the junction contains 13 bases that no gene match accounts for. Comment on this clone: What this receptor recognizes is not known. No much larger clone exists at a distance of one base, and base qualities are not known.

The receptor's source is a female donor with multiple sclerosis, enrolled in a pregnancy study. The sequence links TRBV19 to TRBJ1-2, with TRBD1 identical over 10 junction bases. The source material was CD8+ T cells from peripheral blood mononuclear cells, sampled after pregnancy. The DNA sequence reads TGTGCCAGTAGTCCCCAGACAGGGACAGGGGCGGGCTATGGCTACACCTTC. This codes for CASSPQTGTGAGYGYTF. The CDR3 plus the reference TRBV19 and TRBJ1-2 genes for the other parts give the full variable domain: DGGITQSPKYLFRKEGQNVTLSCEQNLNHDAMYWYRQDPGQGLRLIYYSQIVNDFQKGDIAEGYSVSREKKESFPLTVTSAQKNPTAFYLCASSPQTGTGAGYGYTFGSGTRLTVV.